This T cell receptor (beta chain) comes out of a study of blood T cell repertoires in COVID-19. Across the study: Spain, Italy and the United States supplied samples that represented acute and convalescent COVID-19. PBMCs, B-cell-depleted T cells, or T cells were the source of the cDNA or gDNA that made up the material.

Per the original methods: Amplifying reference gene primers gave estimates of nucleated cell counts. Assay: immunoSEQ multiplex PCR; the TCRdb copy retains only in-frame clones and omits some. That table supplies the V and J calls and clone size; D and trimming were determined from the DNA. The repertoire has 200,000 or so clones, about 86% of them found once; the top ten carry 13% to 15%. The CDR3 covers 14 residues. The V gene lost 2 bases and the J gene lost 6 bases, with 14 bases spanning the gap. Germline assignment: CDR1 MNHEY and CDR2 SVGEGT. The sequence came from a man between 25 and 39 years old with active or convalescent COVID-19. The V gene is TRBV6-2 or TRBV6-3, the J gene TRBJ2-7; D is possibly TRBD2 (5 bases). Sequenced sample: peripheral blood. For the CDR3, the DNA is TGTGCCAGCAGTTACGTCGGGAATATTGGCGAGCAGTACTTC. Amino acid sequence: CASSYVGNIGEQYF.